One sample yielded the 24 T cell receptor beta chains listed below, sequenced in a study of cytomegalovirus exposure and HLA in healthy donors (dated by TCRdb to the late 2010s). Libraries were constructed by the immunoSEQ multiplex PCR assay. For the multiplex PCR, a mixture combining 60 forward primers for TCR Vbeta segments and 13 reverse primers for TCR Jbeta segments was used. This immuneACCESS table, as held by TCRdb, lists in-frame sequences with V and J called but not all clones. Of the missing ones, under half trace to an unresolved V gene in checked studies; the others have no known cause. The sample records under 200,000 clones, about 81% of which are singletons. The top ten clones comprise around 0.8% of the sample. Sequenced material: PBMCs. The receptors shown here come from a woman between 18 and 30 years old in good health and CMV-seronegative.

The chain links TRBV27 to TRBJ2-3; 10 nucleotides agree with TRBD1. This CDR3 has 14 residues. Unmatched junction bases numbered 5, after V lost 4 bases and J lost 7 bases. The germline V gene encodes CDR1 MNHEY and CDR2 SMNVEV (reference sequence). The CDR3 spells CASSSTGGQNTQYF. CDR3 in DNA: TGTGCCAGCAGTTCGACAGGGGGCCAGAATACGCAGTATTTT.

V is TRBV5-1 and J is TRBJ2-5; 9 bases match TRBD2. After removal of 0 bases from V and 5 bases from J, the junction contained 8 bases not matched to a gene. Germline V lookup: CDR1 SGHRS, CDR2 YFSETQ. The CDR3 is 16 amino acids. The CDR3: CASSLVVAGVRETQYF. CDR3 in DNA: TGCGCCAGCAGCTTGGTGGTAGCGGGAGTAAGGGAGACCCAGTACTTC.

The chain combines TRBV9 with TRBJ2-1; D not resolved. The V gene lost 4 bases and the J gene lost 8 bases, with 7 bases spanning the gap. Germline lookup yields CDR1 SGDLS and CDR2 YYNGEE. The CDR3 loop spans 11 amino acids. The CDR3 coding sequence is TGTGCCAGCAGCAAAGAGGATGAGCAGTTCTTC. Translation gives CASSKEDEQFF.

The gene calls are TRBV13 and TRBJ2-7; 9 bases line up with TRBD1. Germline V gene sequence: CDR1 PRHDT, CDR2 FYEKMQ (reference sequence). The J segment lost 4 bases and the V segment lost 5 bases, leaving 9 bases of the junction unmatched. CDR3 length equals 15 residues. DNA of the CDR3: TGTGCCAGCAGCCGATGGGGACAGGGAGGGTACGAGCAGTACTTC. It codes for CASSRWGQGGYEQYF.

The CDR3 region has the DNA TGTGCCAGTAGCCAGACAGGGTGGATGGGCACCGGGGAGCTGTTTTTT. Protein product: CASSQTGWMGTGELFF. The gene calls are TRBV19 and TRBJ2-2; TRBD1 aligns across 7 bases. After removal of 6 bases from V and 4 bases from J, the junction contained 11 bases not matched to a gene. This CDR3 region has 16 residues. Germline values: CDR1 LNHDA, CDR2 SQIVND (reference sequence).

V and J are TRBV7-8 and TRBJ2-2, with 9 bases matching TRBD2. This CDR3 spans 15 amino acids. Trimming took 6 bases from V and 2 from J; bases not matched to a gene: 4. Germline V lookup: CDR1 SGHVS, CDR2 FQNEAQ. The CDR3 bases are TGTGCCAGCAGACTGCGGGGGGGCAACACCGGGGAGCTGTTTTTT. Its translation is CASRLRGGNTGELFF.

The genes are TRBV27 and TRBJ1-2; D remains ambiguous. Deletions cut 0 bases from V and 4 bases from J, with 12 bases between. The CDR3 covers 15 residues. Looked up from germline, CDR1 is MNHEY and CDR2 is SMNVEV (reference sequence). In DNA form, the CDR3 reads TGTGCCAGCAGTTTATCCACAGATTTCTTCTATGGCTACACCTTC. Translated: CASSLSTDFFYGYTF.

The chain is built from TRBV13 and TRBJ2-7, with TRBD2 identical over 9 bases. Germline V lookup: CDR1 PRHDT, CDR2 FYEKMQ (reference sequence). The CDR3 is 15 amino acids. The V gene end was trimmed by 2 bases and the J gene end by 6 bases; junction bases not matched to a gene: 8. In DNA, the CDR3 is TGTGCCAGCAGCTTACCGGGCGGGAGGGCCCGCGAGCAGTACTTC. This encodes CASSLPGGRAREQYF.

On this clone itself: At one of its ends the junction is not consistent with the germline gene, which may arise from a read error. The chain combines TRBV7-9 with TRBJ2-7, with 8 bases fitting TRBD2. This CDR3 spans 12 amino acids. Germline CDR1 and CDR2: SEHNR and FQNEAQ (reference sequence). As DNA, the CDR3 is TGTTCCAGCAGCAGCGGGAGATCCGAGCAGTACTTC. Protein: CSSSSGRSEQYF.

The rearrangement links TRBV5-4 to TRBJ2-5; D is possibly TRBD1 (5 bases). The germline CDR1 and CDR2 sequences are SGHNT and YYREEE (reference sequence). The V and J ends lost 0 bases and 5 bases respectively, with 8 bases between them. This CDR3 comprises 13 residues. CDR3 nucleotide sequence: TGTGCCAGCAGCTTGGCAGGGTATGAGACCCAGTACTTC. Its protein is CASSLAGYETQYF. The variable domain in full, with the rest retrieved from reference TRBV5-4 and TRBJ2-5, is ETGVTQSPTHLIKTRGQQVTLRCSSQSGHNTVSWYQQALGQGPQFIFQYYREEENGRGNFPPRFSGLQFPNYSSELNVNALELDDSALYLCASSLAGYETQYFGPGTRLLVL.

The chain recombines TRBV7-8 with TRBJ2-7, with unresolved D. Germline CDR1 and CDR2: SGHVS and FQNEAQ. The V end was cut by 0 bases, the J end by 3 bases, with 9 bases between. This CDR3 region has 14 residues. CDR3 nucleotide sequence: TGTGCCAGCAGCTTAGCTACTGGGCACTACGAGCAGTACTTC. As protein: CASSLATGHYEQYF.

This clone was recorded only once. Written as DNA, the CDR3 is TGTGCCAGCAGCATACGACCTGCTAGCGGGGGGGCCCGAGACGAGCAGTACTTC. It is translated as CASSIRPASGGARDEQYF. The V and J genes are TRBV7-2 and TRBJ2-7; 12 bases align to TRBD2. CDR1 is SGHTA, CDR2 FQGNSA, per germline. J lost 5 bases, V lost 5 bases, and 16 bases had no gene match. The CDR3 contains 18 residues.

The CDR3 nucleotides are TGTGCCAGCAGCTTGGTCTGGAACACTGAAGCTTTCTTT. Translation: CASSLVWNTEAFF. The chain links TRBV5-8 to TRBJ1-1; D call uncertain. The CDR3 spans 13 residues. Between the trimmed V and J ends, which lost 0 bases and 1 base, there was a span of 4 bases. Germline V CDR1 and CDR2: SGHTS, YDEGEE.

The chain employs TRBV2 and TRBJ2-2; D is undetermined. Germline CDR1 is SNHLY and CDR2 is FYNNEI. The germline V and J ends were trimmed by 3 bases and 9 bases, with 8 bases remaining between them. This CDR3 comprises 12 residues. CDR3 sequence (DNA): TGTGCCAGCAGTGATTCGGAGAGGGAGCTGTTTTTT. It yields the protein CASSDSERELFF.

This chain joins TRBV5-1 and TRBJ2-5; TRBD2 matches 9 bases. The CDR3 extends over 16 amino acids. The germline V gene has CDR1 SGHRS and CDR2 YFSETQ. V lost 0 bases to trimming and J lost 5 bases; unmatched junction nucleotides: 8. The CDR3 region has the DNA TGCGCCAGCAGCTTGGTGGGACTAGCTATGGGGGAGACCCAGTACTTC. It yields the protein CASSLVGLAMGETQYF.

The chain carries TRBV11-2 and TRBJ2-1; D possibly corresponds to TRBD2 (6 bases). In germline, CDR1 is SGHAT, CDR2 FQNNGV. CDR3 length equals 13 residues. Deletions cut 2 bases from V and 5 bases from J, with 7 bases between. The CDR3 DNA reads TGTGCCAGCAGCTTATGGGGGGACAATGAGCAGTTCTTC. Its translation: CASSLWGDNEQFF.

V usage is TRBV6-5 and J usage is TRBJ2-7; TRBD2 is a possible D gene (5 bases). CDR1 MNHEY and CDR2 SVGAGI come from the germline V gene. The CDR3 runs 15 residues. Trimming took off 0 bases at V and 2 bases at J, with 11 bases between the two ends. The CDR3 loop reads CASSYSSGVAYEQYF. The DNA of the CDR3 is TGTGCCAGCAGTTACTCTTCCGGGGTTGCCTACGAGCAGTACTTC.

This chain links TRBV5-6 with TRBJ1-1; no clear D. Germline V CDR1 and CDR2: SGHDT, YYEEEE. The CDR3 spans 12 residues. V was trimmed by 4 bases and J by 3 bases, leaving 7 bases between them. CDR3 DNA: TGTGCCAGCAGCCACCGGTACACTGAAGCTTTCTTT. Amino acids: CASSHRYTEAFF.

This chain connects TRBV15 to TRBJ2-7, with 10 bases identical to TRBD2. Germline V gene lookup returns CDR1 LNHNV and CDR2 YYDKDF (reference sequence). J gave up 3 bases and V 1 base, and 3 bases lay outside the gene matches. The CDR3 runs 15 residues. The CDR3 DNA reads as TGTGCCACCAGCAGAGTTAGCGGGAGGCTCTACGAGCAGTACTTC. Translated: CATSRVSGRLYEQYF. Complete variable domain (other parts from reference TRBV15 and TRBJ2-7): DAMVIQNPRYQVTQFGKPVTLSCSQTLNHNVMYWYQQKSSQAPKLLFHYYDKDFNNEADTPDNFQSRRPNTSFCFLDIRSPGLGDTAMYLCATSRVSGRLYEQYFGPGTRLTVT.

The gene calls are TRBV28 and TRBJ2-3, with 10 bases identical to TRBD2. Looked up from germline, CDR1 is MDHEN and CDR2 is SYDVKM. The length of the CDR3 is 17 residues. Unmatched junction bases numbered 12, after V lost 7 bases and J lost 2 bases. As DNA, the CDR3 is TGTGCCAGCACCGAAGATGGGACTAGCGCAATCACAGATACGCAGTATTTT. The encoded protein is CASTEDGTSAITDTQYF. The whole variable domain, remainder taken from reference TRBV28 and TRBJ2-3, is DVKVTQSSRYLVKRTGEKVFLECVQDMDHENMFWYRQDPGLGLRLIYFSYDVKMKEKGDIPEGYSVSREKKERFSLILESASTNQTSMYLCASTEDGTSAITDTQYFGPGTRLTVL.

This clone was counted a single time. The V and J genes are TRBV2 and TRBJ2-3; 12 nucleotides align to TRBD2. Germline V gene data show CDR1 as SNHLY and CDR2 as FYNNEI. Germline trimming cut 8 bases from V and 4 bases from J; bases unmatched to any gene: 10. The CDR3 has 16 amino acids. The CDR3 sequence is CASSDRTSGDSDTQYF. In nucleotides, the CDR3 is TGTGCCAGCTCGGATAGGACTAGCGGGGACTCAGATACGCAGTATTTT. Full variable domain (rest looked up from reference TRBV2 and TRBJ2-3): EPEVTQTPSHQVTQMGQEVILRCVPISNHLYFYWYRQILGQKVEFLVSFYNNEISEKSEIFDDQFSVERPDGSNFTLKIRSTKLEDSAMYFCASSDRTSGDSDTQYFGPGTRLTVL.

The chain recombines TRBV19 with TRBJ1-1; 8 bases agree with TRBD1. Germline V gene lookup returns CDR1 LNHDA and CDR2 SQIVND (reference sequence). The CDR3 totals 16 residues. V trimming: 7 bases; J trimming: 5 bases; junction bases outside the gene matches: 15. The CDR3: CASIGQGELSWTEAFF. The CDR3 DNA is TGTGCCAGTATCGGACAGGGTGAGCTCTCGTGGACTGAAGCTTTCTTT.

CDR3 region: CSTRSSYEQYF. The CDR3 DNA reads as TGCAGTACCCGGAGCTCCTACGAGCAGTACTTC. The chain couples TRBV20-1 to TRBJ2-7, with D hard to call. CDR1 and CDR2 (germline): DFQATT, SNEGSKA (reference sequence). The CDR3 is made up of 11 amino acids. Deletions cut 8 bases from V and 0 bases from J, with 8 bases between.

The genes are TRBV7-9 and TRBJ2-1; 7 bases map to TRBD2. V dropped 3 bases and J dropped 6; count of bases not matched to a gene: 2. Germline V CDR1 and CDR2: SEHNR, FQNEAQ (reference sequence). The CDR3 is made up of 13 amino acids. CDR3 sequence: CASSFPGGNEQFF. CDR3 in DNA: TGTGCCAGCAGCTTTCCGGGGGGCAATGAGCAGTTCTTC.